Below are 13 T cell receptor beta chains sequenced from a single sample in a study of blood T cell repertoires in COVID-19. Sequencing was performed with immunoSEQ multiplex PCR; in TCRdb, only in-frame clones are kept and a portion is missing. The repertoire has about 92,000 clones, around 80% of them found once; the top ten carry about 8.7%. Input material: peripheral blood. The receptors come from a middle-aged man who had recovered from COVID-19.

V usage is TRBV5-1 and J usage is TRBJ1-3, with 10 bases aligning to TRBD1. Trimming removed 4 bases from V and 1 base from J; junction bases left unmatched: 5. CDR1 is SGHRS and CDR2 is YFSETQ in the germline V gene. The CDR3 has 16 residues. DNA for the CDR3: TGCGCCAGCAGCCTGGACAGGGGGATATCTGGAAACACCATATATTTT. It specifies CASSLDRGISGNTIYF.

The chain couples TRBV6-5 to TRBJ2-5; the match to TRBD2 covers 8 bases. V lost 2 bases to trimming and J lost 5 bases; unmatched junction nucleotides: 10. CDR3 length: 16 amino acids. The V gene's germline CDR1 is MNHEY and CDR2 SVGAGI. The CDR3 DNA reads TGTGCCAGCAGTTACGAGGGGACTAGAGTCATGGAGACCCAGTACTTC. The encoded protein is CASSYEGTRVMETQYF.

The chain is built from TRBV11-2 and TRBJ2-3; tentative D call: TRBD2 (6 bases). V lost 6 bases and J 5 bases, leaving 15 bases between the germline ends. The CDR3 sequence is 14 residues long. Germline CDR1 SGHAT, CDR2 FQNNGV. The DNA for the CDR3 is TGTGCCAGCAGTCGGACGGGAGTCAGAGATACGCAGTATTTT. Protein product: CASSRTGVRDTQYF.

J is TRBJ1-2 and V is TRBV6-1, with D perhaps matching TRBD1 (5 bases). The length of the CDR3 is 14 residues. V lost 1 base and J 3 bases, leaving 9 bases between the germline ends. Germline V gene sequence: CDR1 MNHNS, CDR2 SASEGT. CDR3 protein: CASSEGTSHYGYTF. DNA for the CDR3: TGTGCCAGCAGTGAAGGGACAAGCCACTATGGCTACACCTTC.

This chain links TRBV28 with TRBJ2-3; 8 bases align to TRBD1. CDR3 length equals 15 residues. In germline, CDR1 is MDHEN, CDR2 SYDVKM. With 6 bases clipped from V and 2 bases from J, the junction kept 7 bases outside the gene matches. The CDR3 protein is CASSLRGPNTDTQYF. In DNA form, the CDR3 reads TGTGCCAGCAGCCTCAGGGGGCCCAACACAGATACGCAGTATTTT.

This chain connects TRBV25-1 to TRBJ1-6; no reliable D call. Germline CDR1 and CDR2: MGHDK and SYGVNS. Trimming took off 6 bases at V and 7 bases at J, with 16 bases between the two ends. CDR3 length: 15 residues. CDR3 protein: CASRDSLRGNSPLHF. The CDR3 DNA sequence: TGTGCCAGCAGAGATTCCCTCAGAGGGAATTCACCCCTCCACTTT. The full variable domain, with the rest looked up from reference TRBV25-1 and TRBJ1-6, is EADIYQTPRYLVIGTGKKITLECSQTMGHDKMYWYQQDPGMELHLIHYSYGVNSTEKGDLSSESTVSRIRTEHFPLTLESARPSHTSQYLCASRDSLRGNSPLHFGNGTRLTVT.

The chain carries TRBV4-3 and TRBJ2-7, with D possibly being TRBD1 (6 bases). The CDR3 consists of 13 residues. CDR1 is LGHNA, CDR2 YSLEER, per germline. V lost 2 bases and J 7 bases, leaving 12 bases between the germline ends. Written as DNA, the CDR3 is TGCGCCAGCAGCCAACACAGGGCTGAGGAGCAGTACTTC. It codes for CASSQHRAEEQYF.

The chain couples TRBV5-1 to TRBJ2-2; D is uncertain. There are 14 residues in the CDR3. The V gene's germline CDR1 is SGHRS and CDR2 YFSETQ. Trimming removed 1 base at V and 2 bases at J, with 6 bases between. CDR3 loop: CASSLTYNTGELFF. Here the CDR3 DNA reads TGCGCCAGCAGCTTGACCTATAACACCGGGGAGCTGTTTTTT.

This sequence joins TRBV5-1 and TRBJ2-3, with D perhaps matching TRBD1 (5 bases). CDR3 size: 16 residues. Trimming cost V 0 bases and J 0 bases, with 11 bases left between them. Per germline, CDR1 SGHRS and CDR2 YFSETQ. CDR3 bases: TGCGCCAGCAGCTTGGCCATGGGGCTTAGCACAGATACGCAGTATTTT. Encoded protein: CASSLAMGLSTDTQYF.

The J gene is TRBJ2-7, the V gene TRBV25-1; D is perhaps TRBD2 (5 bases). CDR1 and CDR2 (germline): MGHDK, SYGVNS. The CDR3 totals 11 residues. The germline V and J ends were trimmed by 4 bases and 10 bases, with 11 bases remaining between them. The CDR3 reads CASSVGREQYF. CDR3 nucleotide sequence: TGTGCCAGCAGTGTAGGACGGGAACAGTACTTC.

The chain carries TRBV28 and TRBJ1-5, with a possible D match to TRBD1 (6 bases). The CDR3 runs 12 residues. V was cut by 5 bases and J by 5 bases, with 7 bases left in between. Per the germline V gene, CDR1 is MDHEN and CDR2 is SYDVKM. Written as DNA, the CDR3 is TGTGCCAGCAGTGCAGGGGATCAGCCCCAGCATTTT. Amino acids: CASSAGDQPQHF.

This rearrangement joins TRBV5-3 to TRBJ2-7; 7 nucleotides agree with TRBD2. TRBV5-3 is given ORF status, its function remaining uncertain. The trim removed 3 bases at V and 4 bases at J, leaving 10 bases unmatched. The CDR3 consists of 15 residues. The CDR3 here is CARSSVRGVLYEQYF. The CDR3 DNA reads TGTGCCAGAAGCTCAGTCCGGGGGGTATTGTACGAGCAGTACTTC.

V usage is TRBV5-1 and J usage is TRBJ2-1; TRBD2 matches at 13 bases. CDR3 length equals 15 residues. CDR1 and CDR2 (germline): SGHRS, YFSETQ. V was pared by 5 bases and J by 8 bases, with 7 bases of the junction left unmatched. As DNA, the CDR3 is TGCGCCAGCAGGCCCTTACTAGCGGGAGGGGATGAGCAGTTCTTC. It is translated as CASRPLLAGGDEQFF.